Sequencing of this T cell receptor beta chain was carried out in a study of blood T cell repertoires in COVID-19. Across the study: The origin of the acute and convalescent COVID-19 samples was the United States, Italy and Spain. PBMCs, B-cell-depleted T cells, or T cells provided the cDNA or gDNA that made up the material.

Germline-derived CDR1 and CDR2 are SGDLS and YYNGEE. The CDR3 has 15 residues. The trim removed 5 bases at V and 3 bases at J, leaving 9 bases unmatched. In the original processing: Scientists estimated how many nucleated cells there were by amplifying reference gene primers. Here immunoSEQ multiplex PCR was the method, and the copy in TCRdb shows in-frame clones only, minus some. V, J and clone size derive from that table, while D and trimming were established from the DNA sequence. The sample contains a few hundred thousand clones, less than 95% of which appear only once. Enrolled through a virtual design, the participants were between about 18 and 89 years of age and came from about two dozen US areas.

This receptor was obtained from a young man who had recovered from COVID-19. This chain connects TRBV9 to TRBJ2-7; 9 bases are a match to TRBD1. The specimen sequenced was PBMCs or T cells enriched from blood (not recorded which). CDR3 nucleotide sequence: TGTGCCAGCAGTGAAGGGACAGGGTGGAACTACGAGCAGTACTTC. It specifies CASSEGTGWNYEQYF.